The table lists the clone carrying this T cell receptor beta chain with a few counts. This specimen comes from a study of blood T cell repertoires in COVID-19. Study as a whole: PBMCs, B-cell-depleted T cells, or T cells were the source of the cDNA or gDNA that made up the material.

Enrollment of patients from Seattle took place during active infection, with longitudinal follow-up. Data came from immunoSEQ multiplex PCR; TCRdb stores just in-frame clones and leaves some out. The table includes hundreds of thousands of clones, 75% to 90% detected once. Per the germline V gene, CDR1 is SQVTM and CDR2 is ANQGSEA. The CDR3 totals 13 residues. V was clipped by 7 bases and J by 6 bases; unmatched bases: 6. The clonotype was recovered from a woman aged 65 to 85 with COVID-19, enrolled during active disease. The sample was peripheral blood. This chain connects TRBV29-1 to TRBJ1-5, with 10 nucleotides matching TRBD1. The CDR3 region has the DNA TGCAGCGCATCGACAGGGGGCAGTCAGCCCCAGCATTTT. Translated: CSASTGGSQPQHF.